This TCR beta chain was recorded in a study of human thymus T cells (dated by TCRdb to 2018 to 2020). Some background on the complete study: The study used 7 or 8 infant thymus samples plus four related peripheral blood samples to characterize TCR alpha and beta repertoires. Donor ages ranged from about 6 to 250 days, and the cohort comprised about six male and two female infants. The research as a whole found: On average, thymus samples gave roughly 800,000 unique TCRB clonotypes, whereas blood samples gave about 84,000. Biased V and J gene segment usage appeared to be present in both thymic and peripheral blood repertoires. The related research found that thymic TCR repertoires overlapped highly between unrelated individuals.

The immunoSEQ multiplex PCR assay was used to amplify the TCRB and TCRAD loci from a standardized quantity of quality-controlled genomic DNA. The amplicons spanned the V(D)J region and were long enough to cover the CDR3 and allow V and J genes to be identified. The amplicons were sequenced on an Illumina platform via the commercial immunoSEQ service. From the authors' description of their analysis: Primer bias and sequencing errors were corrected as previously described, and TCRAD and TCRB definitions were based on the IMGT database. The repertoires were analysed using immunoSEQ Analyzer 3.0 and VDJTools for basic statistics, V/J segment usage, diversity estimates, rarefaction and pairwise overlap. To estimate diversity, the Chao1, ChaoE, Efron-Thisted, Shannon and inverse Simpson indices were applied, and diversity was also estimated on datasets down-sampled to the smallest sample. Repertoire overlap used strict matching of CDR3 nucleotide sequence, V gene and J gene, with Jaccard-based multidimensional scaling clustering. In TCRdb, the immuneACCESS table is reduced to in-frame sequences with V and J assigned. These tables do not hold every clone; where another copy was compared, an unresolved V gene accounts for under half, and the others remain unexplained. V, J and clone size derive from that table, while D and trimming were established from the DNA sequence. This sample holds some 78,000 clones; about 96% were observed only once. 0.025% to 0.04% of the sample is in the top ten clones.

A remark on this clone: It has no known antigen specificity. Base quality data are lacking; no much larger clone is found one base away.

Thymus tissue was obtained as surgical resects removed during corrective cardiac surgery. Immunologically healthy infants undergoing open corrective cardiac surgery for congenital heart defects in Finland were used as donors. Thymocytes were mechanically released from the tissue and were stored as pellets of roughly 9-33 million cells at -70 degrees C. A QIAsymphony instrument was used to extract genomic DNA from the frozen cell pellets. The CDR3 starts with the cysteine, ends with the phenylalanine, and has 14 residues. The CDR3 DNA has 42 bases and is translated from base 1. The junction carries 11 bases between V and J, which are trimmed by 5 bases and 1 base respectively. As encoded in the germline V gene, CDR1 is SGHTA while CDR2 is FQGTGA.

The specimen sequenced was thymus tissue. This clonotype originated in a boy younger than two with a congenital heart defect but otherwise immunologically healthy. The V and J segments used are TRBV7-3 and TRBJ2-5; matching of 6 bases hints at TRBD1 as the D gene. The CDR3 reads CASSAAQGQETQYF. The DNA sequence is TGTGCCAGCAGCGCTGCACAGGGCCAAGAGACCCAGTACTTC.